A single sample is the source of the 20 T cell receptor beta chains below, sequenced in a study of T cell responses to AZD1222 COVID-19 vaccine. The protocol was immunoSEQ multiplex PCR, while the TCRdb copy is restricted to in-frame clones and leaves out a portion. Counted here are some 79,000 clones, 70% to 90% occurring once; the ten biggest clones make up 3.4%. Sequences were derived from peripheral blood, sampled 28 days after the second AZD1222 dose. The source of these receptors is an adult who received the AZD1222 COVID-19 vaccine.

This clone turned up a few times. The chain is built from TRBV5-4 and TRBJ2-1; tentatively, D is TRBD2 (5 bases). The CDR3 is 16 residues long. Germline V gene data show CDR1 as SGHNT and CDR2 as YYREEE (reference sequence). The V end lost 1 base, the J end lost 5 bases, and 16 bases lay between the germline ends. CDR3 protein: CASSLFLGRGNNEQFF. The CDR3 bases are TGTGCCAGCAGCTTGTTTCTCGGGCGAGGGAACAATGAGCAGTTCTTC.

This sequence joins TRBV28 and TRBJ1-2, with a possible D match to TRBD1 (6 bases). V shed 6 bases and J shed 8 bases, with 13 bases lying between them. Germline CDR1 and CDR2: MDHEN and SYDVKM. The CDR3 spans 12 residues. The CDR3 nucleotides read TGTGCCAGCAGCTCCGGAGGGGGAGGCTACACCTTC. Its protein is CASSSGGGGYTF.

This chain links TRBV5-6 with TRBJ2-3; D unclear. V shed 1 base and J shed 3 bases, with 9 bases lying between them. The CDR3 contains 14 residues. Germline V CDR1 and CDR2: SGHDT, YYEEEE. CDR3 bases: TGTGCCAGCAGCTTGTACGTAACGACAGATACGCAGTATTTT. Translation gives CASSLYVTTDTQYF.

The chain links TRBV3-1 (or the pseudogene TRBV3-2) to TRBJ1-5; 7 positions agree with TRBD1. The germline V gene has CDR1 LGHDT and CDR2 YNNKEL (reference sequence). V was pared by 4 bases and J by 5 bases, with 11 bases of the junction left unmatched. The CDR3 loop spans 16 amino acids. Here the CDR3 reads CASSPGAGTGDQPQHF. CDR3 nucleotide sequence: TGTGCCAGCAGCCCGGGGGCCGGTACAGGGGATCAGCCCCAGCATTTT.

This chain joins TRBV5-6 and TRBJ2-5; 12 bases fit TRBD2. The CDR3 consists of 15 residues. After removal of 0 bases from V and 4 bases from J, the junction contained 1 base not matched to a gene. CDR1 is SGHDT, CDR2 YYEEEE, per germline. The CDR3 is CASSLASGGAETQYF. CDR3 in DNA: TGTGCCAGCAGCTTGGCTAGCGGGGGGGCAGAGACCCAGTACTTC.

This rearrangement joins TRBV12-3 or TRBV12-4 to TRBJ2-1; no clear D gene. The V and J ends lost 8 bases and 6 bases respectively, with 8 bases between them. This CDR3 has 11 amino acids. This CDR3 is CASQLANEQFF. In DNA, the CDR3 is TGTGCCAGCCAGTTGGCCAATGAGCAGTTCTTC.

The V and J genes are TRBV19 and TRBJ2-1; 7 bases agree with TRBD1. The J segment lost 0 bases and the V segment lost 4 bases, leaving 0 bases of the junction unmatched. CDR1 is LNHDA and CDR2 is SQIVND in the germline V gene (reference sequence). The CDR3 sequence is 14 residues long. The CDR3 DNA sequence: TGTGCCAGTAGTACAGGGGGCTCCTACAATGAGCAGTTCTTC. As protein: CASSTGGSYNEQFF.

V and J are TRBV28 and TRBJ2-7; 11 positions agree with TRBD1. With 8 bases clipped from V and 2 bases from J, the junction kept 5 bases outside the gene matches. The CDR3 has 14 amino acids. Germline V gene data show CDR1 as MDHEN and CDR2 as SYDVKM. This chain's CDR3 is CASYRDRGAYEQYF. In nucleotides, the CDR3 is TGTGCCAGCTACCGGGACAGGGGGGCCTACGAGCAGTACTTC.

The chain uses TRBV29-1 and TRBJ1-5, with D maybe TRBD1 (5 bases). Germline V CDR1 and CDR2: SQVTM, ANQGSEA. Deletions cut 1 base from V and 3 bases from J, with 10 bases between. The CDR3 is 14 residues long. This chain's CDR3 is CSVEVGGNNQPQHF. The CDR3 region has the DNA TGCAGCGTTGAAGTGGGGGGTAACAATCAGCCCCAGCATTTT.

This clone was picked up one time. The chain is built from TRBV28 and TRBJ2-7; D unclear. CDR3 length: 14 amino acids. V lost 2 bases and J 1 base, leaving 9 bases between the germline ends. Looked up from germline, CDR1 is MDHEN and CDR2 is SYDVKM. CDR3 residues: CASSLTPGSYEQYF. As DNA, the CDR3 is TGTGCCAGCAGTTTAACCCCCGGTTCCTACGAGCAGTACTTC.

The V gene is TRBV4-2, the J gene TRBJ1-3; no clear D. There are 17 residues in the CDR3. Germline-derived CDR1 and CDR2 are LGHNA and YNFKEQ. V dropped 0 bases and J dropped 0 bases, with 12 bases sitting between them. CDR3 nucleotide sequence: TGTGCCAGCAGCCAAGATGGCGGACCCAGCTCTGGAAACACCATATATTTT. This encodes CASSQDGGPSSGNTIYF.

The V call is TRBV4-1, the J call TRBJ1-5, with D maybe TRBD1 (6 bases). Germline V gene lookup returns CDR1 MGHRA and CDR2 YSYEKL. This CDR3 has 15 amino acids. V was cut by 0 bases and J by 6 bases, with 12 bases left in between. The CDR3 loop reads CASSQDQGSGQPQHF. The CDR3 nucleotides are TGCGCCAGCAGCCAAGACCAGGGGAGTGGTCAGCCCCAGCATTTT.

The V gene is TRBV12-3 or TRBV12-4, the J gene TRBJ1-3, with TRBD1 as a possible D gene (5 bases). The CDR3 spans 13 residues. Trimming left V 5 bases short and J 4 bases short, with 9 bases between. The CDR3 region is CASSAGPGNTIYF. CDR3 in DNA: TGTGCCAGCAGTGCGGGACCGGGAAACACCATATATTTT.

The rearrangement uses TRBV27 and TRBJ1-1, with a possible D match to TRBD1 (6 bases). V was trimmed by 8 bases and J by 1 base, leaving 11 bases between them. The CDR3 is 13 residues long. From germline, CDR1 is MNHEY and CDR2 SMNVEV (reference sequence). The CDR3 sequence is CASGWTANTEAFF. CDR3 in DNA: TGTGCCAGCGGGTGGACAGCGAACACTGAAGCTTTCTTT.

J is TRBJ2-2 and V is TRBV5-1; TRBD2 agrees at 8 bases. CDR1 and CDR2 (germline): SGHRS, YFSETQ. This CDR3 contains 16 residues. Trimming took 0 bases from V and 4 from J; bases not matched to a gene: 5. Here the CDR3 DNA reads TGCGCCAGCAGCTTGGTTGCGGGGGGCGGCACCGGGGAGCTGTTTTTT. As protein: CASSLVAGGGTGELFF.

The chain joins TRBV9 to TRBJ2-3; the D is unclear. Germline lookup yields CDR1 SGDLS and CDR2 YYNGEE. V was cut by 3 bases and J by 0 bases, with 8 bases left in between. The CDR3 runs 14 residues. The CDR3 spells CASSALISTDTQYF. The CDR3 DNA is TGTGCCAGCAGCGCCCTTATTAGCACAGATACGCAGTATTTT.

The gene calls are TRBV6-2 or TRBV6-3 and TRBJ1-3; D gene unclear. Germline CDR1 and CDR2: MNHEY and SVGEGT. The CDR3 totals 17 residues. V lost 5 bases and J lost 8, with 25 bases in between. CDR3 sequence (DNA): TGTGCCAGCAGTCGGCCCTCCGGGAGTCGGGGAGGAGACACCATATATTTT. Its translation: CASSRPSGSRGGDTIYF.

This rearrangement joins TRBV19 to TRBJ2-1; D unresolved. The CDR3 covers 12 residues. Deletions cut 5 bases from V and 4 bases from J, with 6 bases between. CDR1 and CDR2 (germline): LNHDA, SQIVND (reference sequence). CDR3 nucleotides: TGTGCCAGTAGTCAATCATACAATGAGCAGTTCTTC. Protein sequence: CASSQSYNEQFF.

CDR3 residues: CASSEGRLGVDSPQYF. The DNA of the CDR3 is TGTGCCAGTAGCGAGGGTCGGCTGGGAGTGGATAGCCCGCAGTATTTT. The V call is TRBV19, the J call TRBJ2-3; weak D call: TRBD2 (5 bases). The CDR3 loop spans 16 amino acids. Looked up from germline, CDR1 is LNHDA and CDR2 is SQIVND (reference sequence). V was cut by 6 bases and J by 10 bases, with 26 bases left in between.

The chain joins TRBV5-8 to TRBJ1-5; D gene uncertain. V dropped 1 base and J dropped 4 bases, with 6 bases sitting between them. This CDR3 is built from 13 residues. CDR1 SGHTS and CDR2 YDEGEE come from the germline V gene. CDR3 loop: CASSLQRNQPQHF. The CDR3 DNA follows: TGTGCCAGCAGCTTGCAGCGGAATCAGCCCCAGCATTTT.